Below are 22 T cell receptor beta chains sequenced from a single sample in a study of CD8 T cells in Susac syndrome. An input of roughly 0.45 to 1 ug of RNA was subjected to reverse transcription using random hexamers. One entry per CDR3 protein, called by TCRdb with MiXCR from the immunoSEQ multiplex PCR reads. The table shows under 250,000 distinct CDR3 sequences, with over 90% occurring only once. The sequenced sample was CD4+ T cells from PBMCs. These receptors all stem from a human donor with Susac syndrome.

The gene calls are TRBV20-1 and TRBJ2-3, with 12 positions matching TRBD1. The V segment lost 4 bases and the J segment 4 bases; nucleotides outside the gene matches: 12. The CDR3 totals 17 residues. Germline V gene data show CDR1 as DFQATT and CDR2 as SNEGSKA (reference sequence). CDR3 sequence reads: CSAKGQGASLSPDTQYF. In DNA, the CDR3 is TGCAGTGCTAAGGGACAGGGGGCGTCCCTGTCTCCAGATACGCAGTATTTT.

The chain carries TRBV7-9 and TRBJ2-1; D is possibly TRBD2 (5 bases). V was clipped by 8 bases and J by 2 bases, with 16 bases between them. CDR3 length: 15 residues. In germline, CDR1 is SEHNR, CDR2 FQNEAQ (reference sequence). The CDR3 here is CASVRGQGAYNEQFF. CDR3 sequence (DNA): TGTGCCAGCGTCCGAGGGCAAGGCGCCTACAATGAGCAGTTCTTC.

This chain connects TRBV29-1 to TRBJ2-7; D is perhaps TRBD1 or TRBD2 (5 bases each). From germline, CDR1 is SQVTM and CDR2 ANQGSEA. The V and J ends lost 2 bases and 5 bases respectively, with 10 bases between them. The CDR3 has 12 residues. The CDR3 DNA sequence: TGCAGCGTTGAAAAGGGGACCAACGAGCAGTACTTC. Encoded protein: CSVEKGTNEQYF.

This CDR3 is CASSPNHRGDYNEQFF. CDR3 bases: TGTGCCAGTTCGCCCAACCACAGGGGGGACTACAATGAGCAGTTCTTC. The chain recombines TRBV19 with TRBJ2-1, with 8 bases lining up with TRBD1. This CDR3 region has 16 residues. Germline trimming cut 8 bases from V and 3 bases from J; bases unmatched to any gene: 12. In germline, CDR1 is LNHDA, CDR2 SQIVND (reference sequence).

CDR3 nucleotide sequence: TGTGCCAGCAGCTCAAACGGACAGGGGTCGGAGACCCAGTACTTC. Protein sequence: CASSSNGQGSETQYF. The V call is TRBV7-3, the J call TRBJ2-5; the match to TRBD1 covers 9 bases. CDR3 length: 15 amino acids. Germline-derived CDR1 and CDR2 are SGHTA and FQGTGA. J gave up 5 bases and V 4 bases, and 8 bases lay outside the gene matches.

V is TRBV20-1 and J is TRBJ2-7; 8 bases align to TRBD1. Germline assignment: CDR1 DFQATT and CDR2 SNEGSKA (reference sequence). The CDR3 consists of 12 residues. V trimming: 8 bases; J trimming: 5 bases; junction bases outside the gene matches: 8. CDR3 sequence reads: CSSTGDWNEQYF. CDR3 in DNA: TGCAGTTCGACAGGGGACTGGAACGAGCAGTACTTC.

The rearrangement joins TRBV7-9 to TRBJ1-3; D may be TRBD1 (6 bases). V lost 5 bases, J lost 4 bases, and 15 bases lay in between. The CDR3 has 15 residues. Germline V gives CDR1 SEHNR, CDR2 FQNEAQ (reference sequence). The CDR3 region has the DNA TGTGCCAGCAGCGGTCACAGGGAATCGGGAAACACCATATATTTT. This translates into CASSGHRESGNTIYF.

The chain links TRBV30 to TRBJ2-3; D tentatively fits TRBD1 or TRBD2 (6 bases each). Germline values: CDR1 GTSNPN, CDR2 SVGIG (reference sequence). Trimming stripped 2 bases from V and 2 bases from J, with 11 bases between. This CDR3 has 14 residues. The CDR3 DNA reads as TGTGCCTGGAGTCGGGGGCAGTTCACAGATACGCAGTATTTT. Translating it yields CAWSRGQFTDTQYF.

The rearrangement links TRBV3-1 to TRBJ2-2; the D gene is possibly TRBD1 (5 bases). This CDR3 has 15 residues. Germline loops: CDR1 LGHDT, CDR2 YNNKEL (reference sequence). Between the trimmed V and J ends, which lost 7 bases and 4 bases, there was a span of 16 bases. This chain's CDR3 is CASKMVHQGTGELFF. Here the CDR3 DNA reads TGTGCCAGCAAAATGGTCCATCAGGGCACCGGGGAGCTGTTTTTT.

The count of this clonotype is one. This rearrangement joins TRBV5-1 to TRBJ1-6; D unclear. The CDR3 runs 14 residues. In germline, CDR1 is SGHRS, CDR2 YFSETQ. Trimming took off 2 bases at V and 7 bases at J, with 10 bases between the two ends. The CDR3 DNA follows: TGCGCCAGCAGCTTACTACAGAGAAATTCACCCCTCCACTTT. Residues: CASSLLQRNSPLHF. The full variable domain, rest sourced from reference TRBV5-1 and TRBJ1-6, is KAGVTQTPRYLIKTRGQQVTLSCSPISGHRSVSWYQQTPGQGLQFLFEYFSETQRNKGNFPGRFSGRQFSNSRSEMNVSTLELGDSALYLCASSLLQRNSPLHFGNGTRLTVT.

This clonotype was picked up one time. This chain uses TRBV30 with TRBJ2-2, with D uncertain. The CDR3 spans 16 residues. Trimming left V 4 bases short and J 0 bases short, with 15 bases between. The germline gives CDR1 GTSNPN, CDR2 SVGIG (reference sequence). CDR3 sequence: CAWTAGTVANTGELFF. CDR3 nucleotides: TGTGCCTGGACCGCCGGAACAGTCGCGAACACCGGGGAGCTGTTTTTT.

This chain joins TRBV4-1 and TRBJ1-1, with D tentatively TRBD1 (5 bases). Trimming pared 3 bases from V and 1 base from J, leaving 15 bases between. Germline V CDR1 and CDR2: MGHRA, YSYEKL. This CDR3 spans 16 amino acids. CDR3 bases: TGCGCCAGCAGCCATTTCCAACTGGGACCGAACACTGAAGCTTTCTTT. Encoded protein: CASSHFQLGPNTEAFF.

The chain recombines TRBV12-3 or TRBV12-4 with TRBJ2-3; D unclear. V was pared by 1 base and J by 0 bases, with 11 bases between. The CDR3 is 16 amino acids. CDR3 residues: CASSLVLQVSTDTQYF. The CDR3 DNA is TGTGCCAGCAGTTTAGTCTTGCAGGTTAGCACAGATACGCAGTATTTT.

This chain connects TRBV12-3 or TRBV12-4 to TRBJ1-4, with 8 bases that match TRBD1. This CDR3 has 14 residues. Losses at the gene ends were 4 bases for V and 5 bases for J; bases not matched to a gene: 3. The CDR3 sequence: CASSSDRANEKLFF. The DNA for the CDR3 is TGTGCCAGCAGTTCGGACAGGGCAAATGAAAAACTGTTTTTT.

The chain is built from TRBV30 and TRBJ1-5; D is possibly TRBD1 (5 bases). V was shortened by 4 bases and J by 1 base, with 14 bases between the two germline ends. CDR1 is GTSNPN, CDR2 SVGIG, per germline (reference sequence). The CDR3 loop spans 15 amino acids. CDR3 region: CAWNSGSRSNQPQHF. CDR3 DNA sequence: TGTGCCTGGAATTCAGGGTCAAGAAGCAATCAGCCCCAGCATTTT.

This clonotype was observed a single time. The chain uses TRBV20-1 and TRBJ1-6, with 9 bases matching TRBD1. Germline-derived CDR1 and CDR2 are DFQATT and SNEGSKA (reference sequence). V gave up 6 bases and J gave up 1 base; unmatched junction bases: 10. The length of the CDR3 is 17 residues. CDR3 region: CSAATGTGLSYNSPLHF. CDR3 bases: TGCAGTGCGGCTACCGGGACAGGGTTATCCTATAATTCACCCCTCCACTTT.

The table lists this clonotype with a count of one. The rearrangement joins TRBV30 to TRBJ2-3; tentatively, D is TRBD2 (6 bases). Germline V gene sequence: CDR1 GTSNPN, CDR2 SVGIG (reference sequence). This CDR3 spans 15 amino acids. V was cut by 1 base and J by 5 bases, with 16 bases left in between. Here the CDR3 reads CAWSGWAGLKDTQYF. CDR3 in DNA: TGTGCCTGGAGTGGTTGGGCGGGGCTGAAAGATACGCAGTATTTT.

CDR3 bases: TGTGCCAGCAGTCCATCGGGACAGGCAACTAATGAAAAACTGTTTTTT. Protein: CASSPSGQATNEKLFF. The chain joins TRBV28 to TRBJ1-4; 8 nucleotides agree with TRBD1. Germline trimming cut 5 bases from V and 0 bases from J; bases unmatched to any gene: 5. From germline, CDR1 is MDHEN and CDR2 SYDVKM. This CDR3 region has 16 residues.

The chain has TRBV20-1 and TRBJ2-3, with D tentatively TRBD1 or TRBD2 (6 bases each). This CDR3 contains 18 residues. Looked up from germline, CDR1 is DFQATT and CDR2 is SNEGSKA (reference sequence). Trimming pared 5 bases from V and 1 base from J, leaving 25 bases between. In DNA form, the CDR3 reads TGCAGTGCTCCCGCAGTGGGGGGCGAATCAGGCGGCACAGATACGCAGTATTTT. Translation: CSAPAVGGESGGTDTQYF.

CDR3 sequence: CASSVGDSTLIPYNSPLHF. CDR3 in DNA: TGTGCCAGCAGCGTAGGCGATTCAACTTTGATCCCCTATAATTCACCCCTCCACTTT. The genes are TRBV9 and TRBJ1-6, with D hard to call. CDR1 is SGDLS, CDR2 YYNGEE, per germline. The V end was cut by 0 bases, the J end by 2 bases, with 18 bases between. The CDR3 runs 19 residues.

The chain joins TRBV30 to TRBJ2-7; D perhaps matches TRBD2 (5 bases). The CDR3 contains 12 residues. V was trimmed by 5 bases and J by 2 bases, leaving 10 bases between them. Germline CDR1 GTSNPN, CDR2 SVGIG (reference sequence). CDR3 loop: CAWSDGAYEQYF. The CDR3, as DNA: TGTGCCTGGTCGGACGGGGCCTACGAGCAGTACTTC.

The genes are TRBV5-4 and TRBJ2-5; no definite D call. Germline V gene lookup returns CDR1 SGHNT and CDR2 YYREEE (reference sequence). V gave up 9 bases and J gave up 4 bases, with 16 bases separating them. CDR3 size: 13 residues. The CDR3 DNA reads TGTGCCATGAGCCCGTGGATCTCAGAGACCCAGTACTTC. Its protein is CAMSPWISETQYF.